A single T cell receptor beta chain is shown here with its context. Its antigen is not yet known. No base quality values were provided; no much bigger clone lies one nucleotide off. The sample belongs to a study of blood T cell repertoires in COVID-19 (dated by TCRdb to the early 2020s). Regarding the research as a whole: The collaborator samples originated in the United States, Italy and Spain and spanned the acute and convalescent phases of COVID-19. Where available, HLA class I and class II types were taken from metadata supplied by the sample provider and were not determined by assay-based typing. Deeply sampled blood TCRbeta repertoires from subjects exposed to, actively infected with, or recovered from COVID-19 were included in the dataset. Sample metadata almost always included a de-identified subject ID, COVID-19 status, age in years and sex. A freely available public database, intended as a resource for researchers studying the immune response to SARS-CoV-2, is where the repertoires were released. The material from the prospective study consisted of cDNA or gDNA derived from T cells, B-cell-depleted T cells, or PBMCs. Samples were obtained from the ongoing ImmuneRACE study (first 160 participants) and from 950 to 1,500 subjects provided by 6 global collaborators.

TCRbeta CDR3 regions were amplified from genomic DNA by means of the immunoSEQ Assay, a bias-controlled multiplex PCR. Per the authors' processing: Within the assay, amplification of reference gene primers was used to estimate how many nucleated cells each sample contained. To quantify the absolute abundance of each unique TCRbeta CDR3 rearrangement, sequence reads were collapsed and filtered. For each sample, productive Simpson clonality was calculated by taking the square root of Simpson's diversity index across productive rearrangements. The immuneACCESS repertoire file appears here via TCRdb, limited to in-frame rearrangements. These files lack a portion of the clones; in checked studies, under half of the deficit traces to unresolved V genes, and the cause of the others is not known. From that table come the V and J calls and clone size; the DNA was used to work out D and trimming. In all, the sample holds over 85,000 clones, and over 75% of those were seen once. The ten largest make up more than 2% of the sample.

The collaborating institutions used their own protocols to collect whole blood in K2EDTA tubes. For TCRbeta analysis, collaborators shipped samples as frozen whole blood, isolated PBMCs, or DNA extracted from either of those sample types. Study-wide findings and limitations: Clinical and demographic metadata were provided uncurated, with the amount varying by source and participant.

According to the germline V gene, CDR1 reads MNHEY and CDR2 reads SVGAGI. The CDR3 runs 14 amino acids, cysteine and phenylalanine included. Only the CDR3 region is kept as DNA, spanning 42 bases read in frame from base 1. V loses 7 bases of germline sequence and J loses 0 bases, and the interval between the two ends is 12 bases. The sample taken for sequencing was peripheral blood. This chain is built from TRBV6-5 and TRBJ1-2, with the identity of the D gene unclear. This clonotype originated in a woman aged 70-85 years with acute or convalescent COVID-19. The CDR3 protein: CASKIGRTNYGYTF. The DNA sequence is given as TGTGCCAGCAAAATAGGGAGGACTAACTATGGCTACACCTTC.